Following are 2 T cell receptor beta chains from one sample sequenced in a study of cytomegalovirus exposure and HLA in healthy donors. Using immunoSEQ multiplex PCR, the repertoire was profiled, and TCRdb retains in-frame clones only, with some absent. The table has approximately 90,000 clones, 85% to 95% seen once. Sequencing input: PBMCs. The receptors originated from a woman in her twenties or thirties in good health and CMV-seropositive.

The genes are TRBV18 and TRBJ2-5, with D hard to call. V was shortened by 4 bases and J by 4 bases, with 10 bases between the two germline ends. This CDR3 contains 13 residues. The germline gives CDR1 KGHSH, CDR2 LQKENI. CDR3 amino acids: CASSLTSGETQYF. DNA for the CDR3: TGTGCCAGCTCACTAACAAGTGGAGAGACCCAGTACTTC.

This CDR3 is CASSVGLVNYGYTF. In DNA form, the CDR3 reads TGTGCCAGCAGTGTCGGACTGGTCAACTATGGCTACACCTTC. The chain is built from TRBV28 and TRBJ1-2, with D unclear. Germline V gives CDR1 MDHEN, CDR2 SYDVKM. The CDR3 covers 14 residues. The V gene lost 5 bases and the J gene lost 2 bases, with 12 bases spanning the gap.